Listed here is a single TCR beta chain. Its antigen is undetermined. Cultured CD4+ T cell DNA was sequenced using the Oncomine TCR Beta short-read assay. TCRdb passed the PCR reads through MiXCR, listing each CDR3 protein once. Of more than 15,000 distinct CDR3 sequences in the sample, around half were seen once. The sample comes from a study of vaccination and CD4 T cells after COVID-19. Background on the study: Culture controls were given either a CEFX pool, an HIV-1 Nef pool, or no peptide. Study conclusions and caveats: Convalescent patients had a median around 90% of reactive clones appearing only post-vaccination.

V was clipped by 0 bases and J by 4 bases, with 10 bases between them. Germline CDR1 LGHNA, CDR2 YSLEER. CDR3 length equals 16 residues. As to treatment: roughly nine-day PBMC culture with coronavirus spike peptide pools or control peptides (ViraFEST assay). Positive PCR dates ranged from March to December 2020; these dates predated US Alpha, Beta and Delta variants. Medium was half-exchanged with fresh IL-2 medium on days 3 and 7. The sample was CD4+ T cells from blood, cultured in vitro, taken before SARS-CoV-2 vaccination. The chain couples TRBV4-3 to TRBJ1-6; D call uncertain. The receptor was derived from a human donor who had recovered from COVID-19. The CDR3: CASSQDGRPYNSPLHF. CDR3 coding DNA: TGCGCCAGCAGCCAAGACGGCAGACCATATAATTCACCCCTCCACTTT.